Listed below are T cell receptor beta chains from one sample, sequenced in a study of blood T cell repertoires in COVID-19. Assay used: immunoSEQ multiplex PCR; TCRdb lists only in-frame clones, some missing. The sample lists more than 150,000 clones, 75% to 90% seen once, with roughly 6.7% in the top ten. The sample consisted of peripheral blood. These receptors all stem from a man aged 35 to 55 with acute or convalescent COVID-19. Each CDR3 is given with its conserved first and last residue. A D gene is named only where the DNA matches it firmly. Expanded clones get a size class; other rows say once, few or many, or leave the size out.

clone_size,v_call,d_call,j_call,cdr3_nt,cdr3_aa
-,TRBV18,TRBD1,TRBJ1-6,TGTGCCAGCTCACCAATGGGACAGGGAGATTCACCCCTCCACTTT,CASSPMGQGDSPLHF
-,TRBV7-2,TRBD2,TRBJ2-4,TGTGCCAGCAGTCCTAGCGGGGGGATAGCCAAAAACATTCAGTACTTC,CASSPSGGIAKNIQYF
-,TRBV11-2,-,TRBJ2-7,TGTGCCAGCAGCTTACTCCCCATGGCTGTTAAAGTCTACGAGCAGTACTTC,CASSLLPMAVKVYEQYF
-,TRBV4-1,TRBD1,TRBJ1-2,TGCGCCAGCAGCCACCTAGGACAGGGACACTATGGCTACACCTTC,CASSHLGQGHYGYTF
few,TRBV19,TRBD1,TRBJ1-2,TGTGCCAGTAGTATAGGAACAGGGGGCCACTATGGCTACACCTTC,CASSIGTGGHYGYTF
-,TRBV19,TRBD1,TRBJ1-5,TGTGCCAGTAGTCGGGACAGGGCGGGAGGTTGGCCCCAGCATTTT,CASSRDRAGGWPQHF
-,TRBV3-1/TRBV3-2,-,TRBJ2-6,TGTGCCAGCAGCCAAGCAGGGAGGTCTGGGGCCAACGTCCTGACTTTC,CASSQAGRSGANVLTF
-,TRBV4-2,TRBD1,TRBJ1-4,TGTGCCAGCAGCCAAGATCTCGGACAGGGGAATGAAAAACTGTTTTTT,CASSQDLGQGNEKLFF
-,TRBV7-9,-,TRBJ2-7,TGTGCCAGCAGCTTAAGCACTAACGAGCAGTACTTC,CASSLSTNEQYF
once,TRBV7-3,-,TRBJ2-3,TGTGCCAGCAGCCCTAGCGTTACCTTCACAGATACGCAGTATTTT,CASSPSVTFTDTQYF
-,TRBV6-5,TRBD1,TRBJ1-6,TGTGCCACCACGACCCAGGACAGGGGGCTTTCACCCCTCCACTTT,CATTTQDRGLSPLHF
-,TRBV18,TRBD2,TRBJ2-5,TGTGCCAGCTCACCTAGGGCCCTAGCGGGGAACTACCAAGAGACCCAGTACTTC,CASSPRALAGNYQETQYF
-,TRBV5-1,-,TRBJ2-1,TGCGCCAGCAGCTTGCTCGCGCCCAACAATGAGCAGTTCTTC,CASSLLAPNNEQFF
-,TRBV27,TRBD2,TRBJ2-2,TGTGCCAGCAGAACTAGCGGGGGAGTTCCCTTCGGGGAGCTGTTTTTT,CASRTSGGVPFGELFF
-,TRBV9,-,TRBJ1-4,TGTGCCAGCAGCAACTTGGGCCCTAATGAAAAACTGTTTTTT,CASSNLGPNEKLFF
-,TRBV13,TRBD1,TRBJ1-5,TGTGCCAGCAGCTTAAGGACAGGGGGTTTCGGCAATCAGCCCCAGCATTTT,CASSLRTGGFGNQPQHF
-,TRBV2,-,TRBJ1-3,TGTGCCAGCAGTGATGGGTGGAGGCCCTCTGGAAACACCATATATTTT,CASSDGWRPSGNTIYF
-,TRBV5-1,TRBD1,TRBJ1-1,TGCGCCAGCAACCCGACAGGGGGGAACACTGAAGCTTTCTTT,CASNPTGGNTEAFF
-,TRBV5-1,TRBD2,TRBJ2-3,TGCGCCAGCAGCTTGGCTCTAGCGGGGGGAGGAGATACGCAGTATTTT,CASSLALAGGGDTQYF
-,TRBV11-2,TRBD1,TRBJ2-1,TGTGCCAGCAGCTTAGGGACAGGGATCCACAATGAGCAGTTCTTC,CASSLGTGIHNEQFF
-,TRBV19,-,TRBJ2-5,TGTGCCAGTAACGCAGGAAACCAAGAGACCCAGTACTTC,CASNAGNQETQYF
-,TRBV24-1,TRBD1,TRBJ1-2,TGTGCCACCAGCGATACAGGGGTAGAGGGCTACACCTTC,CATSDTGVEGYTF
-,TRBV4-1,-,TRBJ1-1,TGCGCCAGCAGCCTCCGGGGGGAGAACACTGAAGCTTTCTTT,CASSLRGENTEAFF